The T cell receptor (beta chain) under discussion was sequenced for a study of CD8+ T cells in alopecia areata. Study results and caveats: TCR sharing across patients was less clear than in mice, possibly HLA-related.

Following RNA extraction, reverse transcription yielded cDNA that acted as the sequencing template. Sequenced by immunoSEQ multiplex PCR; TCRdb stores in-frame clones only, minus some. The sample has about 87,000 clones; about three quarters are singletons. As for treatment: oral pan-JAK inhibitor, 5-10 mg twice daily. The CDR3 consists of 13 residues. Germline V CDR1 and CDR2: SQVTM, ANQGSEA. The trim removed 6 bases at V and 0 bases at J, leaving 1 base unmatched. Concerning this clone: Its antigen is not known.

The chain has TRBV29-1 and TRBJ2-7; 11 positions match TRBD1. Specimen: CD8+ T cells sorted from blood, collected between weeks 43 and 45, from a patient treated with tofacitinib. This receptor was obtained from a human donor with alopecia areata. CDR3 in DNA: TGCAGCGTGGGGACAGGGGGCTCCTACGAGCAGTACTTC. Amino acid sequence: CSVGTGGSYEQYF.